This TCR beta chain was observed in a study of T cells in Graves' hyperthyroidism and ophthalmopathy. Ten or more counts support this clonotype. J was trimmed by 1 base and V by 3 bases; bases with no gene match: 15. The CDR3 sequence is 19 residues long. From germline, CDR1 is KGHDR and CDR2 SFDVKD. Amplification of TCR beta CDR3 regions used RNA as the template. A first-round RT-PCR of the TCR CDR3 used the HTBI primer set. TCRdb re-derived calls from the multiplex PCR reads in MiXCR, one entry per CDR3 protein. The sample records under 700,000 distinct CDR3 sequences, roughly 17% being singletons. Sequenced input: blood. The chain couples TRBV24-1 to TRBJ1-1, with TRBD1 matching over 8 bases. The source is a woman younger than 30 with Graves' hyperthyroidism. The DNA of the CDR3 is TGTGCCACCAGTGATCCCTGGTCGGGGCAGGGGGCCTGGAACACTGAAGCTTTCTTT. Its translation: CATSDPWSGQGAWNTEAFF.